These 30 T cell receptor beta chains originate from one sample sequenced in a study of blood T cell repertoires in COVID-19. This table comes from immunoSEQ multiplex PCR, and its TCRdb copy is limited to in-frame clones, with some not included. The sample includes approximately 430,000 clones, 80% to 90% of them seen just once. The source material was peripheral blood. The receptors derive from a young woman with active or convalescent COVID-19.

The chain combines TRBV30 with TRBJ1-2; 10 bases fit TRBD1. J was trimmed by 4 bases and V by 2 bases; bases with no gene match: 10. The CDR3 has 16 residues. Germline V gene lookup returns CDR1 GTSNPN and CDR2 SVGIG (reference sequence). CDR3 nucleotides: TGTGCCTGGAGTCAATCCCGGGACAGGGGTCTCTATGGCTACACCTTC. Translated, it gives CAWSQSRDRGLYGYTF.

This chain connects TRBV13 to TRBJ2-7, with 8 nucleotides matching TRBD1. In germline, CDR1 is PRHDT, CDR2 FYEKMQ (reference sequence). The CDR3 sequence is 16 residues long. With V trimmed by 5 bases and J by 4 bases, 13 bases remained unmatched. The CDR3 DNA reads TGTGCCAGCAGCCTCCCCGACAGGGGCCTTCCTTACGAGCAGTACTTC. It encodes CASSLPDRGLPYEQYF.

The rearrangement uses TRBV27 and TRBJ2-1; 12 nucleotides match TRBD2. V was clipped by 6 bases and J by 4 bases; unmatched bases: 10. Germline CDR1 MNHEY, CDR2 SMNVEV (reference sequence). The CDR3 totals 17 residues. DNA of the CDR3: TGTGCCAGCAGCGTTATCCGGACTAGCGGGACTTACAATGAGCAGTTCTTC. Translation: CASSVIRTSGTYNEQFF.

The chain recombines TRBV2 with TRBJ1-3; D uncertain. Trimming stripped 7 bases from V and 4 bases from J, with 5 bases between. The CDR3 runs 11 residues. Germline V gene lookup returns CDR1 SNHLY and CDR2 FYNNEI. The CDR3 nucleotides are TGTGCCAGCATCGGGGGAAACACCATATATTTT. Amino acids: CASIGGNTIYF. The complete variable domain, with remaining parts taken from reference TRBV2 and TRBJ1-3, reads EPEVTQTPSHQVTQMGQEVILRCVPISNHLYFYWYRQILGQKVEFLVSFYNNEISEKSEIFDDQFSVERPDGSNFTLKIRSTKLEDSAMYFCASIGGNTIYFGEGSWLTVV.

The chain carries TRBV27 and TRBJ2-1, with D perhaps TRBD1 (5 bases). V lost 6 bases and J 2 bases, leaving 11 bases between the germline ends. The V gene's germline CDR1 is MNHEY and CDR2 SMNVEV (reference sequence). The length of the CDR3 is 14 residues. For the CDR3, the DNA is TGTGCCAGCAGGCCTCCGACAGCCTACAATGAGCAGTTCTTC. Its protein is CASRPPTAYNEQFF.

The chain couples TRBV7-9 to TRBJ2-6; TRBD1 matches 9 bases. Germline V gives CDR1 SEHNR, CDR2 FQNEAQ (reference sequence). Losses at the gene ends were 5 bases for V and 3 bases for J; bases not matched to a gene: 11. CDR3 size: 18 residues. The CDR3 loop reads CASSHPGTGPFGANVLTF. As DNA, the CDR3 is TGTGCCAGCAGCCATCCCGGGACAGGGCCTTTTGGGGCCAACGTCCTGACTTTC. The whole variable domain, filled in from reference TRBV7-9 and TRBJ2-6, reads DTGVSQNPRHKITKRGQNVTFRCDPISEHNRLYWYRQTLGQGPEFLTYFQNEAQLEKSRLLSDRFSAERPKGSFSTLEIQRTEQGDSAMYLCASSHPGTGPFGANVLTFGAGSRLTVL.

Of note for this clone: One end of the junction varies from germline; a read error may be responsible. The chain uses TRBV29-1 and TRBJ2-1; no firm D call. This CDR3 region has 13 residues. Germline values: CDR1 SQVTM, CDR2 ANQGSEA. DNA of the CDR3: TGCAGCGCTGAAGAATTGGCAGGCAATGAGCAGTTCTTC. Protein product: CSAEELAGNEQFF.

This sequence joins TRBV5-6 and TRBJ2-7, with 7 bases fitting TRBD1. This CDR3 spans 12 amino acids. In germline, CDR1 is SGHDT, CDR2 YYEEEE. Trimming at V came to 1 base and at J to 9 bases, leaving 4 bases not matched to a gene. CDR3 nucleotides: TGTGCCAGCAGCTTGACAGGGGCAACGCAGTACTTC. Protein sequence: CASSLTGATQYF.

This clone is a singleton in its sample. The sample contains more than one DNA sequence encoding this CDR3. The chain couples TRBV6-5 to TRBJ2-3; TRBD2 is a possible D gene (7 bases). V lost 0 bases and J lost 3, with 10 bases in between. The CDR3 is 15 residues long. Germline lookup yields CDR1 MNHEY and CDR2 SVGAGI. CDR3 DNA: TGTGCCAGCAGTTACTCGGGGGGGCGGACAGATACGCAGTATTTT. This translates into CASSYSGGRTDTQYF.

The CDR3 sequence is CASSELAGRSYEQYF. The CDR3 coding sequence is TGTGCCAGCAGTGAACTAGCGGGCCGCTCCTACGAGCAGTACTTC. The genes are TRBV6-1 and TRBJ2-7, with 8 bases matching TRBD2. CDR1 is MNHNS and CDR2 is SASEGT in the germline V gene. The length of the CDR3 is 15 residues. The ends lost 2 bases at V and 0 bases at J; junction bases unmatched: 3.

The chain is built from TRBV5-6 and TRBJ1-1; D remains ambiguous. Per the germline V gene, CDR1 is SGHDT and CDR2 is YYEEEE. This CDR3 region has 13 residues. The V gene lost 5 bases and the J gene lost 2 bases, with 10 bases spanning the gap. CDR3 loop: CASSLGANTEAFF. In nucleotides, the CDR3 is TGTGCCAGCAGTCTCGGTGCCAACACTGAAGCTTTCTTT.

This chain joins TRBV20-1 and TRBJ2-2, with 7 nucleotides matching TRBD1. V trimming: 7 bases; J trimming: 5 bases; junction bases outside the gene matches: 10. Germline CDR1 and CDR2: DFQATT and SNEGSKA (reference sequence). The CDR3 runs to 14 residues. This chain's CDR3 is CSGSRGQGTGELFF. CDR3 bases: TGCAGTGGTAGTAGGGGGCAGGGAACCGGGGAGCTGTTTTTT.

This chain connects TRBV27 to TRBJ2-7; D is possibly TRBD2 (5 bases). The V end lost 7 bases, the J end lost 0 bases, and 13 bases lay between the germline ends. This CDR3 contains 14 residues. CDR1 MNHEY and CDR2 SMNVEV come from the germline V gene (reference sequence). The CDR3 spells CASTFLGGSYEQYF. CDR3 DNA: TGTGCCAGCACGTTTCTAGGAGGCTCCTACGAGCAGTACTTC.

The chain carries TRBV6-6 and TRBJ1-5, with D possibly matching TRBD1 (5 bases). The CDR3 is made up of 14 amino acids. Per germline, CDR1 MNHNY and CDR2 SVGAGI (reference sequence). V dropped 2 bases and J dropped 4 bases, with 9 bases sitting between them. CDR3 protein: CASSYRGRNQPQHF. Here the CDR3 DNA reads TGTGCCAGCAGTTACAGGGGTCGAAATCAGCCCCAGCATTTT.

The J gene is TRBJ1-3, the V gene TRBV19; D is unresolved. The germline V gene has CDR1 LNHDA and CDR2 SQIVND (reference sequence). Trimming stripped 3 bases from V and 7 bases from J, with 13 bases between. This CDR3 is built from 14 residues. The CDR3 sequence is CASSIIWGGNTIYF. As DNA, the CDR3 is TGTGCCAGTAGTATCATCTGGGGAGGTAACACCATATATTTT.

The chain employs TRBV2 and TRBJ1-5; D uncertain. The length of the CDR3 is 16 residues. Germline CDR1 reads SNHLY; CDR2 reads FYNNEI. The V gene lost 3 bases and the J gene lost 1 base, with 13 bases spanning the gap. The CDR3 DNA follows: TGTGCCAGCAGTGAGTTACAGAAAACAAGCAATCAGCCCCAGCATTTT. Its translation: CASSELQKTSNQPQHF.

The chain joins TRBV30 to TRBJ2-7; 7 bases agree with TRBD2. The germline V gene has CDR1 GTSNPN and CDR2 SVGIG (reference sequence). V trimming: 1 base; J trimming: 2 bases; junction bases outside the gene matches: 2. The CDR3 extends over 13 amino acids. DNA for the CDR3: TGTGCCTGGAGTGGGACTAGTCCCTACGAGCAGTACTTC. It is translated as CAWSGTSPYEQYF. The full variable domain, with the rest looked up from reference TRBV30 and TRBJ2-7, is SQTIHQWPATLVQPVGSPLSLECTVEGTSNPNLYWYRQAAGRGLQLLFYSVGIGQISSEVPQNLSASRPQDRQFILSSKKLLLSDSGFYLCAWSGTSPYEQYFGPGTRLTVT.

The V gene is TRBV5-1, the J gene TRBJ2-7, with D possibly being TRBD1 (6 bases). Germline loops: CDR1 SGHRS, CDR2 YFSETQ. Between the trimmed V and J ends, which lost 4 bases and 0 bases, there was a span of 11 bases. This CDR3 has 14 residues. Here the CDR3 DNA reads TGCGCCAGCAGCAAATCGGACAGCTCCTACGAGCAGTACTTC. This gives the protein CASSKSDSSYEQYF.

The gene calls are TRBV27 and TRBJ1-1; D is possibly TRBD1 (6 bases). This CDR3 contains 15 residues. V lost 5 bases to trimming and J lost 0 bases, with 13 bases between them. Looked up from germline, CDR1 is MNHEY and CDR2 is SMNVEV (reference sequence). In DNA, the CDR3 is TGTGCCAGCAGTCCTTCTAGGACAGTGAACACTGAAGCTTTCTTT. This codes for CASSPSRTVNTEAFF.

The chain recombines TRBV2 with TRBJ2-4, with D tentatively TRBD2 (6 bases). The V gene's germline CDR1 is SNHLY and CDR2 FYNNEI. The CDR3 is 13 amino acids. The V end lost 6 bases, the J end lost 1 base, and 7 bases lay between the germline ends. This chain's CDR3 is CASRGLAKNIQYF. The DNA for the CDR3 is TGTGCCAGCAGGGGACTTGCCAAAAACATTCAGTACTTC.

The chain employs TRBV10-3 and TRBJ2-7, with TRBD1 as a possible D gene (5 bases). Trimming took off 5 bases at V and 3 bases at J, with 14 bases between the two ends. Per germline, CDR1 ENHRY and CDR2 SYGVKD. The CDR3 totals 14 residues. The CDR3: CAISSGYPNYEQYF. CDR3 in DNA: TGTGCCATCAGTTCAGGGTACCCAAACTACGAGCAGTACTTC.

The chain links TRBV14 to TRBJ1-1; no clear D. CDR3 size: 15 residues. Per the germline V gene, CDR1 is SGHDN and CDR2 is FVKESK. V was pared by 4 bases and J by 0 bases, with 12 bases between. This CDR3 reads CASSPLEAMNTEAFF. The CDR3 region has the DNA TGTGCCAGCAGCCCTTTAGAGGCCATGAACACTGAAGCTTTCTTT. The full variable domain, rest sourced from reference TRBV14 and TRBJ1-1, is EAGVTQFPSHSVIEKGQTVTLRCDPISGHDNLYWYRRVMGKEIKFLLHFVKESKQDESGMPNNRFLAERTGGTYSTLKVQPAELEDSGVYFCASSPLEAMNTEAFFGQGTRLTVV.

The chain couples TRBV19 to TRBJ2-5; TRBD2 matches 9 bases. With 3 bases clipped from V and 5 bases from J, the junction kept 16 bases outside the gene matches. This CDR3 is built from 18 residues. Germline V gene lookup returns CDR1 LNHDA and CDR2 SQIVND (reference sequence). CDR3 nucleotide sequence: TGTGCCAGTAGTATTCGATCTAAGGTAGCGGGAGTATGGGAGACCCAGTACTTC. This codes for CASSIRSKVAGVWETQYF.

This clone was detected only a few times. V is TRBV28 and J is TRBJ2-2, with 9 bases lining up with TRBD1. CDR1 and CDR2 from the germline V gene are MDHEN and SYDVKM. The length of the CDR3 is 15 residues. The trim removed 5 bases at V and 3 bases at J, leaving 4 bases unmatched. The CDR3 DNA reads TGTGCCAGCAGTCCGGGGACAGGGTACACCGGGGAGCTGTTTTTT. This encodes CASSPGTGYTGELFF. Together with reference TRBV28 and TRBJ2-2, the CDR3 gives the full variable domain: DVKVTQSSRYLVKRTGEKVFLECVQDMDHENMFWYRQDPGLGLRLIYFSYDVKMKEKGDIPEGYSVSREKKERFSLILESASTNQTSMYLCASSPGTGYTGELFFGEGSRLTVL.

The chain employs TRBV5-8 and TRBJ1-2; TRBD1 is a possible D gene (6 bases). Germline-derived CDR1 and CDR2 are SGHTS and YDEGEE. Between the trimmed V and J ends, which lost 4 bases and 3 bases, there was a span of 16 bases. The length of the CDR3 is 15 residues. The CDR3: CASSPGGRLHYGYTF. In nucleotides, the CDR3 is TGTGCCAGCAGCCCCGGGGGGCGGTTGCACTATGGCTACACCTTC.

The chain employs TRBV27 and TRBJ2-4; maybe TRBD2 (5 bases). The CDR3 is 16 amino acids. Germline CDR1 and CDR2: MNHEY and SMNVEV (reference sequence). Trimming left V 4 bases short and J 6 bases short, with 19 bases between. The CDR3 loop is CASSSWTSGSLNIQYF. The CDR3 DNA reads TGTGCCAGCAGTTCTTGGACTTCGGGGTCGTTAAACATTCAGTACTTC.

This clone appeared a few times. The rearrangement joins TRBV19 to TRBJ1-4; D possibly corresponds to TRBD1 (6 bases). CDR3 length: 14 amino acids. Trimming took off 7 bases at V and 4 bases at J, with 13 bases between the two ends. Germline V gene data show CDR1 as LNHDA and CDR2 as SQIVND (reference sequence). In DNA, the CDR3 is TGTGCCAGTAAGTCGGACAGAGGTAATGAAAAACTGTTTTTT. Translating gives CASKSDRGNEKLFF.

This clone has just one count. The V call is TRBV9, the J call TRBJ1-5; no clear D gene. V lost 2 bases and J 7 bases, leaving 13 bases between the germline ends. From germline, CDR1 is SGDLS and CDR2 YYNGEE. This CDR3 has 14 residues. The CDR3 sequence is CASSVGQFTQPQHF. The CDR3 nucleotides are TGTGCCAGCAGCGTTGGCCAGTTTACCCAGCCCCAGCATTTT.

V gene TRBV30 combines with J gene TRBJ1-1, with D uncertain. Trimming removed 5 bases at V and 1 base at J, with 11 bases between. The CDR3 is made up of 13 amino acids. CDR1 GTSNPN and CDR2 SVGIG come from the germline V gene (reference sequence). CDR3 amino acids: CAWWSGPNTEAFF. For the CDR3, the DNA is TGTGCCTGGTGGTCTGGGCCGAACACTGAAGCTTTCTTT.

Comments on this clone: The junction does not match germline at one end; this may be a read error. The chain recombines TRBV6-5 with TRBJ1-1; 7 bases fit TRBD1. This CDR3 is built from 13 residues. CDR1 MNHEY and CDR2 SVGAGI come from the germline V gene. The CDR3 DNA reads TGTGCCAGCATTTACAGGGGAAACACTGAAGCTTTCTTT. This codes for CASIYRGNTEAFF.